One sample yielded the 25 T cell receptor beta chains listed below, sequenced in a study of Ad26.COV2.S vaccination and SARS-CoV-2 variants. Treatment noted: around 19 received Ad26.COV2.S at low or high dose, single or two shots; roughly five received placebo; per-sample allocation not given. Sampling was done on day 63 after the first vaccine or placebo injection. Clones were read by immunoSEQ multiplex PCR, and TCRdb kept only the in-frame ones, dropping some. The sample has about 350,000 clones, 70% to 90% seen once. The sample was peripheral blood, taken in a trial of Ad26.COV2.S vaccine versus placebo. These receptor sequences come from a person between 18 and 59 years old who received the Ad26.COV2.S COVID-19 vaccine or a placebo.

The CDR3 DNA follows: TGCGCCAGCAGCCAAGGAATTATGAGGAATCAGCCCCAGCATTTT. Its protein product is CASSQGIMRNQPQHF. The chain carries TRBV4-3 and TRBJ1-5; D is unclear. Germline V gene data show CDR1 as LGHNA and CDR2 as YSLEER. Between the trimmed V and J ends, which lost 1 base and 4 bases, there was a span of 11 bases. This CDR3 region has 15 residues.

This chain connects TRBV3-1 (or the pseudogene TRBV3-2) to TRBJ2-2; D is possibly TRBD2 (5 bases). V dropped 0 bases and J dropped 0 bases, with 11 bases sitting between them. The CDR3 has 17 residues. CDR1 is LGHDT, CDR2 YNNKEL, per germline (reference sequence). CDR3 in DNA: TGTGCCAGCAGCCAAGATAGGAGGTTCGCGAACACCGGGGAGCTGTTTTTT. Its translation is CASSQDRRFANTGELFF.

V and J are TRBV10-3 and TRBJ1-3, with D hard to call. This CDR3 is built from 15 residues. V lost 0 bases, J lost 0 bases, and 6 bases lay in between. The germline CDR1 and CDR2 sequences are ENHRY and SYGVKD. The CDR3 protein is CAISESGGSGNTIYF. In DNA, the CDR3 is TGTGCCATCAGTGAGTCTGGCGGCTCTGGAAACACCATATATTTT.

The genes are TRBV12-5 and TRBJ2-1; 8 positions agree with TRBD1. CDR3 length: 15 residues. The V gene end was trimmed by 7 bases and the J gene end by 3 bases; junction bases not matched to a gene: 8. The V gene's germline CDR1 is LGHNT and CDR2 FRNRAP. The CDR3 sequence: CASAMGQVNYNEQFF. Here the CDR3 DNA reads TGTGCTAGTGCCATGGGACAGGTAAACTACAATGAGCAGTTCTTC.

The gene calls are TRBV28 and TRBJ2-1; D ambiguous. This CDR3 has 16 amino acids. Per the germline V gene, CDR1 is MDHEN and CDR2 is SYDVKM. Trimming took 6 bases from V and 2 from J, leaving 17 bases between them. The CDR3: CASSARSAGAYNEQFF. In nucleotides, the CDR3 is TGTGCCAGCAGCGCCAGAAGCGCAGGCGCCTACAATGAGCAGTTCTTC.

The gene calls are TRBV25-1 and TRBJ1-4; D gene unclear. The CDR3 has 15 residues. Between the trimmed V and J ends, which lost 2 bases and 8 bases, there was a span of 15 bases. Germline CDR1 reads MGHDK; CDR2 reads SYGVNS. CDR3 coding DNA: TGTGCCAGCAGTGAAGACGACCGTTACGGAGAAAAACTGTTTTTT. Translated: CASSEDDRYGEKLFF.

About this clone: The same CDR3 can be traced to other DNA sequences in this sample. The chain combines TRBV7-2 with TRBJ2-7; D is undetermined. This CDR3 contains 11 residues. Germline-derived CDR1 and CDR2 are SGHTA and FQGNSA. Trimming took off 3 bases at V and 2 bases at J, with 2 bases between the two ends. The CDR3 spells CASSFTYEQYF. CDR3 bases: TGTGCCAGCAGCTTTACCTACGAGCAGTACTTC.

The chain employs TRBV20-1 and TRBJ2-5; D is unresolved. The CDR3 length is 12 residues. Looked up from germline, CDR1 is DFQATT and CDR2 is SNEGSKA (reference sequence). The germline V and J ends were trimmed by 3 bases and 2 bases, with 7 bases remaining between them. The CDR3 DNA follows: TGCAGTGCTAGTAGCCGGCAAGAGACCCAGTACTTC. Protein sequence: CSASSRQETQYF.

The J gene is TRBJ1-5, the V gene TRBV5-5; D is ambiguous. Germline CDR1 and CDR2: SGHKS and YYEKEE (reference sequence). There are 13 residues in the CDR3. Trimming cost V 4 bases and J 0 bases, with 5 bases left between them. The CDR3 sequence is CASSLLSNQPQHF. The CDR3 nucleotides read TGTGCCAGCAGCCTGCTTAGCAATCAGCCCCAGCATTTT.

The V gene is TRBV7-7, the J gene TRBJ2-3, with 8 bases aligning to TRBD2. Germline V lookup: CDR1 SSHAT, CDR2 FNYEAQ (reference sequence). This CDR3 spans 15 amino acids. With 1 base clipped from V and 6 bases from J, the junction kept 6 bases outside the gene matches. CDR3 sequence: CASSLGPSGSDTQYF. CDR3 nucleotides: TGTGCCAGCAGCTTAGGTCCTAGCGGGTCGGATACGCAGTATTTT.

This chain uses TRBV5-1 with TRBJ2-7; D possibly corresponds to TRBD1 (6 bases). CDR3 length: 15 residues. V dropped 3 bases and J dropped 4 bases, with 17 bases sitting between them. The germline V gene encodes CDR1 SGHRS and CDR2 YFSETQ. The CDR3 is CASSWGQGEIYEQYF. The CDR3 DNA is TGCGCCAGCAGCTGGGGACAAGGGGAGATTTACGAGCAGTACTTC.

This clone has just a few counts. CDR3 sequence (DNA): TGTGCCAGCAGCCCCTGGCACGGCAACTATGGCTACACCTTC. Protein product: CASSPWHGNYGYTF. The gene calls are TRBV5-6 and TRBJ1-2, with D unresolved. This CDR3 region has 14 residues. Germline V lookup: CDR1 SGHDT, CDR2 YYEEEE. Deletions cut 4 bases from V and 2 bases from J, with 12 bases between.

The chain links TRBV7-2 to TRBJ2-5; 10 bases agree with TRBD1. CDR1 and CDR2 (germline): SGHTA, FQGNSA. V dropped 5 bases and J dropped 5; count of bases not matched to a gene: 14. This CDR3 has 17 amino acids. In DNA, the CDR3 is TGTGCCAGCAGCCCGTTAGGCGCCGGGACAGGGGCGGAGACCCAGTACTTC. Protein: CASSPLGAGTGAETQYF.

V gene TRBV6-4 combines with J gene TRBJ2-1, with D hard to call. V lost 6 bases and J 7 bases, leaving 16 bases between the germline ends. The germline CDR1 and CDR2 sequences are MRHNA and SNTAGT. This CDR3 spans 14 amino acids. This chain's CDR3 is CASSPEVFNNEQFF. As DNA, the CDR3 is TGTGCCAGCAGCCCCGAGGTTTTCAATAATGAGCAGTTCTTC.

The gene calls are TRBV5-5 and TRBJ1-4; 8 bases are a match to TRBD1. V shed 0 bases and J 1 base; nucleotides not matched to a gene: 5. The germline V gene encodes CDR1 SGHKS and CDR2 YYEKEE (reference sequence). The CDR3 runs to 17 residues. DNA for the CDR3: TGTGCCAGCAGCTTGGTCCAGGGGGCGCAAACTAATGAAAAACTGTTTTTT. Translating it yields CASSLVQGAQTNEKLFF.

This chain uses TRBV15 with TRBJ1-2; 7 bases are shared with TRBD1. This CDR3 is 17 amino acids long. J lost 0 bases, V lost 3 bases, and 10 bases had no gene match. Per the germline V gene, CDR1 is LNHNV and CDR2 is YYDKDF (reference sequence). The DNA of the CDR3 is TGTGCCACCAGCAGCTATTCACAGGGGTATACTAACTATGGCTACACCTTC. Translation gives CATSSYSQGYTNYGYTF.

CDR3 in amino acids: CASTISGANVLTF. The CDR3 DNA follows: TGTGCCAGCACGATTTCTGGGGCCAACGTCCTGACTTTC. The chain employs TRBV6-5 and TRBJ2-6; D call uncertain. The V end was cut by 7 bases, the J end by 1 base, with 5 bases between. This CDR3 contains 13 residues. Looked up from germline, CDR1 is MNHEY and CDR2 is SVGAGI.

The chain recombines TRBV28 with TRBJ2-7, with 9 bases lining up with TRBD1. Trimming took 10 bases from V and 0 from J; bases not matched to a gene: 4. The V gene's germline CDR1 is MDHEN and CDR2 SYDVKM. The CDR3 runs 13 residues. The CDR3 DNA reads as TGTGCCATCGACAGGGGGAGCTCCTACGAGCAGTACTTC. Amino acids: CAIDRGSSYEQYF.

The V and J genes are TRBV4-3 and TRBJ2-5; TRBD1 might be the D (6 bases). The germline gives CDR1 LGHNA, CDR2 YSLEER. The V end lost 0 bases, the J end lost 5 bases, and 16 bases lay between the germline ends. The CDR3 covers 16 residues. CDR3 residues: CASSQEEFQGLETQYF. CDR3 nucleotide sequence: TGCGCCAGCAGCCAAGAGGAGTTCCAGGGGCTGGAGACCCAGTACTTC.

CDR3 amino acids: CASSEPSSRWGHVGYEQYF. The CDR3 DNA sequence: TGCGCCAGCAGTGAGCCGAGTTCCAGGTGGGGGCACGTCGGGTACGAGCAGTACTTC. This sequence joins TRBV10-2 and TRBJ2-7; a possible D gene is TRBD1 (6 bases). CDR1 and CDR2 from the germline V gene are WSHSY and SAAADI. The CDR3 spans 19 residues. V lost 2 bases and J 4 bases, leaving 27 bases between the germline ends.

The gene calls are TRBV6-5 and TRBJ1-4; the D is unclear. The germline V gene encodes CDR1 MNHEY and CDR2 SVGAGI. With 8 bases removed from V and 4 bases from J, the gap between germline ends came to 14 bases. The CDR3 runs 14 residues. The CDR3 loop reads CASRGIPGNEKLFF. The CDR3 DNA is TGTGCCAGCCGCGGGATCCCGGGTAATGAAAAACTGTTTTTT.

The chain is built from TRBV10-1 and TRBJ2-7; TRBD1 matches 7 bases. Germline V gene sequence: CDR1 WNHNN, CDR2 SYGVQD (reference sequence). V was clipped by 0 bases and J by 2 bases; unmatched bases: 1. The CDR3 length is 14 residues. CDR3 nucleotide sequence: TGCGCCAGCAGTGAGTCGGACAGGACCTACGAGCAGTACTTC. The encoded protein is CASSESDRTYEQYF.

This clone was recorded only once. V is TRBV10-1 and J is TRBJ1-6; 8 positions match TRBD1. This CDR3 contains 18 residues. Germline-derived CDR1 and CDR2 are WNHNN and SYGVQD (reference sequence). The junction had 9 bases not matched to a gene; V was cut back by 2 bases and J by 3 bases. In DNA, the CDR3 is TGCGCCAGCAGTGAGCCACTGAAGGGACAGGACTATAATTCACCCCTCCACTTT. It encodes CASSEPLKGQDYNSPLHF.

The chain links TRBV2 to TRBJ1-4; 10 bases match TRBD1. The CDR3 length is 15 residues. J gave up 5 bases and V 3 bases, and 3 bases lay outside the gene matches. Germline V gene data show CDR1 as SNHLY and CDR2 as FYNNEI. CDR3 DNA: TGTGCCAGCAGTGACAAGGGACAGGGGAATGAAAAACTGTTTTTT. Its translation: CASSDKGQGNEKLFF.

CDR3 bases: TGTGCCAGCAGCCCCGGGGGGGCTAATGAAAAACTGTTTTTT. Translation: CASSPGGANEKLFF. The chain carries TRBV7-2 and TRBJ1-4, with a tentative D call TRBD1 (5 bases). The CDR3 runs 14 residues. Germline V gene lookup returns CDR1 SGHTA and CDR2 FQGNSA. Between the trimmed V and J ends, which lost 5 bases and 3 bases, there was a span of 10 bases.